Below, 19 T cell receptor beta chains from the same sample are listed, as sequenced in a study of a mutant IDH1 vaccine in newly diagnosed glioma. Time point of the sample: week 23, last vaccination. A 20-mer mutant IDH1 peptide at 300 ug was injected subcutaneously with topical imiquimod. Libraries were prepared by immunoSEQ multiplex PCR; TCRdb keeps only in-frame clonotypes and omits some of them. The sample has approximately 44,000 clones; 91% are singletons. The antigens for these receptors are not known. Sequenced material: PBMCs, taken from a glioma patient whose treatment included an IDH1 peptide vaccine. These receptor sequences come from a man in his forties or fifties with glioma.

The CDR3 reads CASSQGIRSDLYEQYF. In nucleotides, the CDR3 is TGCGCCAGCAGCCAAGGTATCCGGTCGGATCTCTACGAGCAGTACTTC. The chain links TRBV4-1 to TRBJ2-7; no clear D gene. CDR3 length: 16 residues. Trimming pared 1 base from V and 3 bases from J, leaving 16 bases between. Germline V gene data show CDR1 as MGHRA and CDR2 as YSYEKL.

The chain employs TRBV25-1 and TRBJ2-7, with TRBD2 matching over 8 bases. V shed 8 bases, J shed 6 bases, and the junction held 6 bases outside the gene matches. The germline V gene has CDR1 MGHDK and CDR2 SYGVNS. The CDR3 is 12 residues long. The CDR3 region has the DNA TGTGCCAGCGGCCCGGGAGGGGTCGAGCAGTACTTC. Translated, it gives CASGPGGVEQYF.

The rearrangement links TRBV5-1 to TRBJ2-5; TRBD2 matches at 7 bases. Unmatched junction bases numbered 9, after V lost 2 bases and J lost 5 bases. This CDR3 comprises 15 residues. Germline V CDR1 and CDR2: SGHRS, YFSETQ. CDR3 loop: CASSFGGGSRETQYF. The CDR3, as DNA: TGCGCCAGCAGCTTCGGCGGCGGGAGCAGGGAGACCCAGTACTTC.

This clone was found a few times. The chain has TRBV30 and TRBJ1-5; D call uncertain. Trimming removed 0 bases at V and 0 bases at J, with 12 bases between. The germline gives CDR1 GTSNPN, CDR2 SVGIG (reference sequence). The CDR3 has 16 residues. The CDR3 DNA sequence: TGTGCCTGGAGTGTAGGCAGCCACTCTAGCAATCAGCCCCAGCATTTT. Protein: CAWSVGSHSSNQPQHF.

This chain uses TRBV10-1 with TRBJ2-7; D is uncertain. The CDR3 loop spans 14 amino acids. In germline, CDR1 is WNHNN, CDR2 SYGVQD (reference sequence). Trimming removed 3 bases from V and 3 bases from J, with 12 bases in between. CDR3 region: CASSEYGPGYEQYF. CDR3 sequence (DNA): TGCGCCAGCAGTGAATACGGACCGGGCTACGAGCAGTACTTC.

Turning to this clone: Different DNA sequences within this sample yield the same CDR3. This chain connects TRBV4-1 to TRBJ2-7; TRBD1 matches 8 bases. The CDR3 is 15 residues long. The V segment lost 2 bases and the J segment 0 bases; nucleotides outside the gene matches: 3. The germline CDR1 and CDR2 sequences are MGHRA and YSYEKL. The CDR3 spells CASSQIQGVSYEQYF. CDR3 bases: TGCGCCAGCAGCCAAATACAGGGGGTCTCCTACGAGCAGTACTTC.

The chain carries TRBV27 and TRBJ2-2; 7 bases agree with TRBD1. In germline, CDR1 is MNHEY, CDR2 SMNVEV (reference sequence). The CDR3 is 16 amino acids. With 6 bases clipped from V and 0 bases from J, the junction kept 7 bases outside the gene matches. DNA of the CDR3: TGTGCCAGCAGGGGAACCGGGACAGCGAACACCGGGGAGCTGTTTTTT. Translated: CASRGTGTANTGELFF.

The gene calls are TRBV10-1 and TRBJ2-3, with 12 bases aligning to TRBD2. Germline CDR1 and CDR2: WNHNN and SYGVQD (reference sequence). The CDR3 covers 16 residues. The ends lost 5 bases at V and 6 bases at J; junction bases unmatched: 9. The DNA for the CDR3 is TGCGCCAGCAGTCAAGGACTAGCGGGGACGGGGGATACGCAGTATTTT. Residues: CASSQGLAGTGDTQYF.

The chain combines TRBV6-6 with TRBJ1-1; a weak D match, TRBD1 (5 bases). The CDR3 runs 13 residues. Germline V gene data show CDR1 as MNHNY and CDR2 as SVGAGI (reference sequence). With 8 bases removed from V and 6 bases from J, the gap between germline ends came to 16 bases. DNA for the CDR3: TGTGCCAGCGGGGGGGGTGGTGTTGCTGAAGCTTTCTTT. Residues: CASGGGGVAEAFF.

This chain links TRBV27 with TRBJ1-5; D is possibly TRBD1 (5 bases). This CDR3 comprises 15 residues. Germline V gene data show CDR1 as MNHEY and CDR2 as SMNVEV (reference sequence). Trimming pared 5 bases from V and 3 bases from J, leaving 14 bases between. CDR3 residues: CASSPPGRINQPQHF. Written as DNA, the CDR3 is TGTGCCAGCAGTCCTCCAGGGAGGATCAATCAGCCCCAGCATTTT.

This clone was seen a single time. The V and J genes are TRBV29-1 and TRBJ2-7; D gene ambiguous. The germline gives CDR1 SQVTM, CDR2 ANQGSEA. V dropped 4 bases and J dropped 4 bases, with 8 bases sitting between them. The CDR3 length is 11 residues. The CDR3: CSVGVDYEQYF. CDR3 DNA sequence: TGCAGCGTTGGGGTAGATTACGAGCAGTACTTC.

This rearrangement joins TRBV5-1 to TRBJ2-5; D not certain. The CDR3 is made up of 13 amino acids. Germline values: CDR1 SGHRS, CDR2 YFSETQ. The germline V and J ends were trimmed by 4 bases and 1 base, with 8 bases remaining between them. Written as DNA, the CDR3 is TGCGCCAGCAGCGAGGATAGCCAAGAGACCCAGTACTTC. Translated: CASSEDSQETQYF.

This chain connects TRBV30 to TRBJ2-2; D may match TRBD1 or TRBD2 (5 bases each). Germline CDR1 is GTSNPN and CDR2 is SVGIG (reference sequence). V lost 3 bases, J lost 4 bases, and 9 bases lay in between. The CDR3 consists of 13 residues. DNA for the CDR3: TGTGCCTGGAGCCTCGGGACCACCGGGGAGCTGTTTTTT. It is translated as CAWSLGTTGELFF.

In DNA, the CDR3 is TGTGCCAGTAGTATTCGGACAGGGGTTGACAATCAGCCCCAGCATTTT. It yields the protein CASSIRTGVDNQPQHF. V is TRBV19 and J is TRBJ1-5, with TRBD1 matching over 9 bases. This CDR3 comprises 16 residues. Germline trimming cut 3 bases from V and 3 bases from J; bases unmatched to any gene: 6. Germline-derived CDR1 and CDR2 are LNHDA and SQIVND (reference sequence).

The chain has TRBV19 and TRBJ1-2; D may be TRBD1 (6 bases). The V and J ends lost 6 bases and 4 bases respectively, with 12 bases between them. Per germline, CDR1 LNHDA and CDR2 SQIVND (reference sequence). This CDR3 is 13 amino acids long. DNA of the CDR3: TGTGCCAGTAGCCGTCGGACAGCCTATGGCTACACCTTC. As protein: CASSRRTAYGYTF. The full variable domain, its missing parts supplied by reference TRBV19 and TRBJ1-2, is DGGITQSPKYLFRKEGQNVTLSCEQNLNHDAMYWYRQDPGQGLRLIYYSQIVNDFQKGDIAEGYSVSREKKESFPLTVTSAQKNPTAFYLCASSRRTAYGYTFGSGTRLTVV.

Concerning this clone: At one boundary the junction diverges from the germline segment, which might be a read error. V and J are TRBV7-7 and TRBJ2-5; 7 bases agree with TRBD2. CDR1 and CDR2 (germline): SSHAT, FNYEAQ (reference sequence). The CDR3 has 14 residues. CDR3 in DNA: TGTGCTAGCAGCCCCGGGAGGCTGCGGGAGACCCAGTACTTC. This gives the protein CASSPGRLRETQYF.

With respect to this clone: The sample contains more than one DNA sequence encoding this CDR3. The V call is TRBV6-5, the J call TRBJ2-1, with a tentative D call TRBD2 (6 bases). The CDR3 sequence is 13 residues long. Germline-derived CDR1 and CDR2 are MNHEY and SVGAGI. V was clipped by 2 bases and J by 4 bases, with 6 bases between them. The CDR3, as DNA: TGTGCCAGCAGTTACGGGGGGTACAATGAGCAGTTCTTC. As protein: CASSYGGYNEQFF.

The rearrangement uses TRBV5-1 and TRBJ1-6; D is unclear. Trimming took 7 bases from V and 7 from J, leaving 15 bases between them. CDR1 and CDR2 (germline): SGHRS, YFSETQ. This CDR3 contains 14 residues. The CDR3 loop reads CASALEHGNSPLHF. The CDR3 DNA reads as TGCGCCAGCGCCCTGGAGCACGGGAATTCACCCCTCCACTTT.

The chain employs TRBV6-6 and TRBJ1-1; the D gene is possibly TRBD1 (5 bases). The CDR3 sequence is 16 residues long. CDR1 is MNHNY and CDR2 is SVGAGI in the germline V gene (reference sequence). The V gene lost 2 bases and the J gene lost 1 base, with 14 bases spanning the gap. CDR3 bases: TGTGCCAGCAGTTACCCCCCTAATGACAGGAACACTGAAGCTTTCTTT. Translating it yields CASSYPPNDRNTEAFF.